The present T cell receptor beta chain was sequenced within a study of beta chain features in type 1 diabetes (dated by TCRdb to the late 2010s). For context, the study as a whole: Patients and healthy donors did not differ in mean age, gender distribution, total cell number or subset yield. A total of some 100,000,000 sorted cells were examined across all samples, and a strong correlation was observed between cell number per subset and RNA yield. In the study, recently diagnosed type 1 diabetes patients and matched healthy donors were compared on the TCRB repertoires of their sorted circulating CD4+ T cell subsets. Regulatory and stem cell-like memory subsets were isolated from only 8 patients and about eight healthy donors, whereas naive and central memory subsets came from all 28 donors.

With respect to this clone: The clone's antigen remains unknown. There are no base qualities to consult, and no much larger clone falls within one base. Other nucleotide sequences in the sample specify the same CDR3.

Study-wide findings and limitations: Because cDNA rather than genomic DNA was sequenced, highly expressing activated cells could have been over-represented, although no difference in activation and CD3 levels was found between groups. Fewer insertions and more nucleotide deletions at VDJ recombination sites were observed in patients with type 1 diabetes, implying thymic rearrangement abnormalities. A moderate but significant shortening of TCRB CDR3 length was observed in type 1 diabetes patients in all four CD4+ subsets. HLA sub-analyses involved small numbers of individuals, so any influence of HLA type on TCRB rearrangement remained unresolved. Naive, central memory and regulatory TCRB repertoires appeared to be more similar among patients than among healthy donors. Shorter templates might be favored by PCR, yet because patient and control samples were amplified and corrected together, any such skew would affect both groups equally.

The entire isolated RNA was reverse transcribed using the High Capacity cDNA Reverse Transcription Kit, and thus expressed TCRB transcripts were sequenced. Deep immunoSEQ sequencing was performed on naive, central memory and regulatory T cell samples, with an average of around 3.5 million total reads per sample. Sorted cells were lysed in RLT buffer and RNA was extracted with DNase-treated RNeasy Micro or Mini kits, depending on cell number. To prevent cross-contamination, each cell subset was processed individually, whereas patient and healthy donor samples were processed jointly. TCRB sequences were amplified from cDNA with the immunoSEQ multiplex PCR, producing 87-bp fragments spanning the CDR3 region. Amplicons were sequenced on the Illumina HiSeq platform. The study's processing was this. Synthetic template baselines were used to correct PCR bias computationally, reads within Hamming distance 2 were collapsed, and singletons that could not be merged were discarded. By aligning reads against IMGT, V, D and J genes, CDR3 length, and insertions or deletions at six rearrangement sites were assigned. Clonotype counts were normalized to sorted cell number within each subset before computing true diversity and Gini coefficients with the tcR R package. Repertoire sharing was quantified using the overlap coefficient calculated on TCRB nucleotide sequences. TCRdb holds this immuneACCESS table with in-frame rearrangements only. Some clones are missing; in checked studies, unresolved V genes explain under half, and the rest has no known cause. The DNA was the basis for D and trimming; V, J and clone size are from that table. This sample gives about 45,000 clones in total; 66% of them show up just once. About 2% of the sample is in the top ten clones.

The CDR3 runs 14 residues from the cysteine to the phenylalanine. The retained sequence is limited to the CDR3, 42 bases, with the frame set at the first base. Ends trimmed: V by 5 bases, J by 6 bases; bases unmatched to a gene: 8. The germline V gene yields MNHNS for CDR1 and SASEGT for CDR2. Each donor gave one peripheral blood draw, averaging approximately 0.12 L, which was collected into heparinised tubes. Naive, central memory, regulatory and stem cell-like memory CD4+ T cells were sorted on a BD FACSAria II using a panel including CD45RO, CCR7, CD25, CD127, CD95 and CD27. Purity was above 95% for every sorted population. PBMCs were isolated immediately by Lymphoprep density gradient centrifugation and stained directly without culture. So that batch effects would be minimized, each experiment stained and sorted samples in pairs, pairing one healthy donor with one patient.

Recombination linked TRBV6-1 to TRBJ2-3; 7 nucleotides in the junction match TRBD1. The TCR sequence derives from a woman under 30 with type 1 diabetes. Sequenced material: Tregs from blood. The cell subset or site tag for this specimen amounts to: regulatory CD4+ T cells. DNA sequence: TGTGCCAGCAGTCAAGACAGGGCAGCGGATACGCAGTATTTT. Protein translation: CASSQDRAADTQYF.